Sequencing of this T cell receptor (beta chain) was carried out in a study of CD8+ T cells in alopecia areata. Regarding the study as a whole: Especially in alopecia totalis/universalis, lesional scalp showed greater clonality than normal scalp did. Shared TCR sequences were less clear between patients than in mice, possibly partly from HLA diversity.

This CDR3 spans 14 amino acids. Germline lookup yields CDR1 SGHTA and CDR2 FQGNSA. Trimming removed 4 bases at V and 1 base at J, with 10 bases between. Alopecia areata patients had lesional scalp punch biopsies and peripheral blood taken from them. This clone was detected only once. Antigen specificity is unknown. In each case, RNA was isolated and then reverse transcribed into cDNA as the sequencing template. Sequencing was performed with immunoSEQ multiplex PCR; in TCRdb, only in-frame clones are kept and a portion is missing. Counted here are 100,000 to 150,000 clones, roughly 58% occurring once; the ten biggest clones make up about 4.9%.

This TCR came from a human donor with alopecia areata. The sequencing used CD4+ T cells sorted from blood, collected at week 0. The chain links TRBV7-2 to TRBJ2-5, with D tentatively TRBD2 (5 bases). In DNA form, the CDR3 reads TGTGCCAGCAGCTATCGGGAACCCCAAGAGACCCAGTACTTC. It specifies CASSYREPQETQYF. The full variable domain, completed using reference TRBV7-2 and TRBJ2-5, is GAGVSQSPSNKVTEKGKDVELRCDPISGHTALYWYRQSLGQGLEFLIYFQGNSAPDKSGLPSDRFSAERTGGSVSTLTIQRTQQEDSAVYLCASSYREPQETQYFGPGTRLLVL.